The next 16 T cell receptor beta chains were all read from a single sample in a study of T cells after yellow fever vaccination. TCRdb re-called the 5' RACE reads through MiXCR, storing one row per CDR3 protein. The table has under 200,000 distinct CDR3 sequences, 9.5% to 12% seen once. Sample: CD8+ T cells sorted from PBMCs, taken 15 days after the yellow fever booster vaccination. The receptors come from a man aged 18 to 29 who received the YFV17D yellow fever vaccine.

This clonotype has just a few counts. This rearrangement joins TRBV12-3 or TRBV12-4 to TRBJ1-1; D gene unclear. V shed 3 bases and J shed 12 bases, with 17 bases lying between them. The CDR3 loop spans 13 amino acids. CDR3 region: CASSFVSGSGSFF. DNA for the CDR3: TGTGCCAGCAGTTTTGTGTCAGGATCCGGTTCTTTCTTT.

In regard to this clonotype: A much bigger clone sits one base away, suggesting this may be a read error. The genes are TRBV27 and TRBJ2-1; TRBD1 matches at 7 bases. This CDR3 has 12 residues. Germline values: CDR1 MNHEY, CDR2 SMNVEV (reference sequence). CDR3 nucleotide sequence: TGTGCCAGCGGGACAGCCTACAATGAGCAGTTATTC. It specifies CASGTAYNEQLF.

This clonotype was seen only a few times. The genes are TRBV29-1 and TRBJ2-5; D possibly uses TRBD1 or TRBD2 (5 bases each). Germline V lookup: CDR1 SQVTM, CDR2 ANQGSEA. The CDR3 is 12 amino acids. V gave up 7 bases and J gave up 2 bases, with 11 bases separating them. This CDR3 reads CSGGNVQETQYF. As DNA, the CDR3 is TGCAGCGGGGGGAATGTACAAGAGACCCAGTACTTC.

There are a few counts of this clonotype. The genes are TRBV30 and TRBJ2-5, with D hard to call. CDR3 size: 11 residues. From germline, CDR1 is GTSNPN and CDR2 SVGIG (reference sequence). The V end lost 0 bases, the J end lost 4 bases, and 3 bases lay between the germline ends. The CDR3 coding sequence is TGTGCCTGGAGTGTAGGAGAGACCCAGTACTTC. Translating it yields CAWSVGETQYF.

This clonotype was recorded a few times. The CDR3 loop reads CASSSTGPSSYEQYF. CDR3 nucleotide sequence: TGCGCCAGCAGCTCGACGGGCCCCAGCTCCTACGAGCAGTACTTC. The chain has TRBV5-1 and TRBJ2-7; the D is unclear. With 3 bases removed from V and 0 bases from J, the gap between germline ends came to 13 bases. The germline CDR1 and CDR2 sequences are SGHRS and YFSETQ. The CDR3 has 15 amino acids.

This clonotype has a handful of counts. The chain links TRBV4-1 to TRBJ2-1, with 8 positions matching TRBD1. The V and J ends lost 6 bases and 10 bases, in that order; junction bases with no gene match: 2. The germline V gene has CDR1 MGHRA and CDR2 YSYEKL. The CDR3 is 11 amino acids. This CDR3 is CASRWDREQFF. DNA of the CDR3: TGCGCCAGCAGGTGGGACAGGGAGCAGTTCTTC.

The V and J genes are TRBV7-2 and TRBJ2-7; maybe TRBD2 (5 bases). Trimming took off 4 bases at V and 5 bases at J, with 12 bases between the two ends. The V gene's germline CDR1 is SGHTA and CDR2 FQGNSA. This CDR3 is 13 amino acids long. In DNA, the CDR3 is TGTGCCAGCAGCTGGGGAACAGCGGACGAGCAGTACTTC. Translation: CASSWGTADEQYF.

This clonotype has more than one count but fewer than ten. The chain carries TRBV7-2 and TRBJ1-6; 9 bases map to TRBD1. Per germline, CDR1 SGHTA and CDR2 FQGNSA. The CDR3 sequence is 14 residues long. The CDR3: CAIRGTGFGSPLHF. CDR3 nucleotide sequence: TGTGCTATCCGAGGGACAGGGTTCGGCTCACCCCTCCACTTT. The full variable domain, rest sourced from reference TRBV7-2 and TRBJ1-6, is GAGVSQSPSNKVTEKGKDVELRCDPISGHTALYWYRQSLGQGLEFLIYFQGNSAPDKSGLPSDRFSAERTGGSVSTLTIQRTQQEDSAVYLCAIRGTGFGSPLHFGNGTRLTVT.

This clonotype showed up just a few times. The genes are TRBV5-1 and TRBJ1-6; possible D gene TRBD1, 5 bases. The CDR3 totals 15 residues. With 1 base removed from V and 10 bases from J, the gap between germline ends came to 15 bases. Germline V gives CDR1 SGHRS, CDR2 YFSETQ. DNA for the CDR3: TGCGCCAGCAGCTTGTCGTCGGGGGGATACTCACCCCTCCACTTT. This translates into CASSLSSGGYSPLHF.

This CDR3 is CASSQNSYGYTF. The CDR3 bases are TGCGCCAGCAGCCAAAACAGCTATGGCTACACCTTC. V is TRBV4-1 and J is TRBJ1-2; D ambiguous. The CDR3 is 12 amino acids. CDR1 is MGHRA and CDR2 is YSYEKL in the germline V gene. Trimming pared 2 bases from V and 4 bases from J, leaving 5 bases between.

This clonotype was detected a few times. This sequence joins TRBV6-5 and TRBJ2-7; maybe TRBD1 (6 bases). Trimming pared 4 bases from V and 5 bases from J, leaving 12 bases between. This CDR3 region has 13 residues. CDR1 MNHEY and CDR2 SVGAGI come from the germline V gene. The chain's CDR3 is CASSSTGIHEQYF. CDR3 nucleotides: TGTGCCAGCAGTTCGACAGGAATCCACGAGCAGTACTTC.

J is TRBJ2-2 and V is TRBV7-9; D is ambiguous. This CDR3 has 14 amino acids. V dropped 4 bases and J dropped 4 bases, with 10 bases sitting between them. CDR1 and CDR2 (germline): SEHNR, FQNEAQ (reference sequence). CDR3 in amino acids: CASSYLVVTGELFF. CDR3 bases: TGTGCCAGCAGCTACCTAGTTGTCACCGGGGAGCTGTTTTTT. Full variable domain (outside the CDR3, taken from reference TRBV7-9 and TRBJ2-2): DTGVSQNPRHKITKRGQNVTFRCDPISEHNRLYWYRQTLGQGPEFLTYFQNEAQLEKSRLLSDRFSAERPKGSFSTLEIQRTEQGDSAMYLCASSYLVVTGELFFGEGSRLTVL.

In its sample, this clonotype was seen many times. This chain connects TRBV5-6 to TRBJ2-7, with D unclear. Trimming removed 5 bases from V and 0 bases from J, with 12 bases in between. The CDR3 runs 14 residues. The germline V gene encodes CDR1 SGHDT and CDR2 YYEEEE. In DNA form, the CDR3 reads TGTGCCAGCAGGTGGAGTTCCAGCTCCTACGAGCAGTACTTC. As protein: CASRWSSSSYEQYF.

This sequence joins TRBV7-2 and TRBJ2-3; 16 bases match TRBD2. The CDR3 runs 18 residues. V was clipped by 4 bases and J by 5 bases; unmatched bases: 9. The V gene's germline CDR1 is SGHTA and CDR2 FQGNSA. The chain's CDR3 is CASSSPGLAGGQGDTQYF. CDR3 bases: TGTGCCAGCAGCTCCCCGGGACTAGCGGGGGGGCAGGGAGATACGCAGTATTTT.

This clonotype was observed a few times. V and J are TRBV4-1 and TRBJ2-1; tentative D call: TRBD1 (5 bases). Germline CDR1 reads MGHRA; CDR2 reads YSYEKL. The CDR3 spans 14 residues. The V end was cut by 4 bases, the J end by 9 bases, with 16 bases between. The CDR3 DNA reads TGCGCCAGCAGCCTTCGCCTAGGGGCGCCTGAGCAGTTCTTC. It yields the protein CASSLRLGAPEQFF.

The CDR3 sequence is CASSPSSENTQYF. DNA for the CDR3: TGTGCCAGTAGTCCCTCTTCGGAAAATACGCAGTATTTT. The chain joins TRBV19 to TRBJ2-3; D gene uncertain. The V end lost 5 bases, the J end lost 7 bases, and 13 bases lay between the germline ends. Germline V gene sequence: CDR1 LNHDA, CDR2 SQIVND (reference sequence). The CDR3 is 13 amino acids.